These 2 T cell receptor beta chains came from one sample sequenced in a study of blood T cell repertoires in COVID-19. Generated by immunoSEQ multiplex PCR, the TCRdb table keeps only in-frame clones and is missing some. The sample carries 200,000 to 250,000 clones, 70% to 90% recorded once. Material: peripheral blood. The receptor source for this set is a middle-aged woman who had recovered from COVID-19.

The V gene is TRBV19, the J gene TRBJ2-5; 8 positions match TRBD2. This CDR3 is 14 amino acids long. V shed 1 base, J shed 5 bases, and the junction held 3 bases outside the gene matches. CDR1 is LNHDA, CDR2 SQIVND, per germline (reference sequence). CDR3 loop: CASSIGGGRETQYF. As DNA, the CDR3 is TGTGCCAGTAGTATAGGCGGGGGGCGGGAGACCCAGTACTTC.

CDR3 residues: CAWAGGPYNEQFF. CDR3 sequence (DNA): TGTGCCTGGGCAGGGGGACCCTACAATGAGCAGTTCTTC. The rearrangement links TRBV30 to TRBJ2-1, with 7 bases fitting TRBD1. This CDR3 contains 13 residues. Germline CDR1 and CDR2: GTSNPN and SVGIG (reference sequence). Unmatched junction bases numbered 3, after V lost 5 bases and J lost 2 bases.